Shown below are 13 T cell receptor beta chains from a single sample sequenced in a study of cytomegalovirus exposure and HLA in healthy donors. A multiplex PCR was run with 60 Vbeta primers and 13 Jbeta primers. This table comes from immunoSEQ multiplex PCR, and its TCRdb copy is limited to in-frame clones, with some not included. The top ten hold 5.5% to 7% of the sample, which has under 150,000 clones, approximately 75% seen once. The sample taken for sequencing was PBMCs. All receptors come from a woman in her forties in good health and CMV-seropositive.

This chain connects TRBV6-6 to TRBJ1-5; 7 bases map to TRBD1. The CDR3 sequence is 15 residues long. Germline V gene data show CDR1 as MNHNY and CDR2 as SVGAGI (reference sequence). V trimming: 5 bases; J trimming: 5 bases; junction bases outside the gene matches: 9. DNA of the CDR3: TGTGCCAGCAGTGCCCCTGACAGGGTCGATCAGCCCCAGCATTTT. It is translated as CASSAPDRVDQPQHF.

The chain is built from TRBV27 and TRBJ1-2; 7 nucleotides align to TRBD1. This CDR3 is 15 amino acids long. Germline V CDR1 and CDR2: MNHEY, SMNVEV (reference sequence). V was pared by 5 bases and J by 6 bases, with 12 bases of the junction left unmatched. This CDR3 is CASSPSGQPWDGYTF. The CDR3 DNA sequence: TGTGCCAGCAGTCCATCGGGACAGCCATGGGATGGCTACACCTTC.

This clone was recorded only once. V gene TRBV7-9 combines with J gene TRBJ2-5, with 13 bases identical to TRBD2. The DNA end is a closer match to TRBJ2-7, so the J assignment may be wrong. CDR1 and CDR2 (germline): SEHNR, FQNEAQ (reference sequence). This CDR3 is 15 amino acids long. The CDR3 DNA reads TGTGCCAGCAGCTCAGGACTAGCGGGGGTCTACGAGCAGTACTTC. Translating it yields CASSSGLAGVYEQYF.

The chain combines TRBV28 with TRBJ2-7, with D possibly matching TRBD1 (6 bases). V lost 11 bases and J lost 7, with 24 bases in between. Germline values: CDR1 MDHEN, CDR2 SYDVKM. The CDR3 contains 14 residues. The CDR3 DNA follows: TGTGCCGGACCTCACAGGGTACCAATGTGGGAGCAGTACTTC. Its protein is CAGPHRVPMWEQYF.

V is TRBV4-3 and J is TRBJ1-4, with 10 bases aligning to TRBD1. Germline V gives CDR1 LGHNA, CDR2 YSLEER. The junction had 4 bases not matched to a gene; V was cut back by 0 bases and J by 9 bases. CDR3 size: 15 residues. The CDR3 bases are TGCGCCAGCAGCCAAGAGGGGGGACAGGGGAAAAAACTGTTTTTT. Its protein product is CASSQEGGQGKKLFF.

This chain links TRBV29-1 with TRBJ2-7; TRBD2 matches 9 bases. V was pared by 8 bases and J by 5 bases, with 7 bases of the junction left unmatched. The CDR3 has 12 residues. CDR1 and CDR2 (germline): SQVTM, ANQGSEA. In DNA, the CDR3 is TGCAGCTTTAGCGGGAGTACCAACGAGCAGTACTTC. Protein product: CSFSGSTNEQYF.

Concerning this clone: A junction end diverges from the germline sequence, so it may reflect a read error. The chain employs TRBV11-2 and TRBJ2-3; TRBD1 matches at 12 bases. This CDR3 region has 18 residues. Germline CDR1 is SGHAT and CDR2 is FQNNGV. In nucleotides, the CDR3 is TGTGCCAGCAGCCTAGAAATAGGGACAGGGGGCCTTCCAGATACGCAGTATTTT. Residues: CASSLEIGTGGLPDTQYF.

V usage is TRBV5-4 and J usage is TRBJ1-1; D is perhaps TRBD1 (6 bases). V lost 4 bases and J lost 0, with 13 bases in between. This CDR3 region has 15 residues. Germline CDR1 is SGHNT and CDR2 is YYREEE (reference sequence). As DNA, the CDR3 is TGTGCCAGCAGCGCGCCCAGGGGTATGAACACTGAAGCTTTCTTT. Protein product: CASSAPRGMNTEAFF.

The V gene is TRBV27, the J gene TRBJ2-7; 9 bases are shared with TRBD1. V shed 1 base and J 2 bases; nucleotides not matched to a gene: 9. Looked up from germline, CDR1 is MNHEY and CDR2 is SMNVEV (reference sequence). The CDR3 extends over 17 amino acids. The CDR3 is CASSLWGGTGQPYEQYF. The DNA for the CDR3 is TGTGCCAGCAGTTTATGGGGAGGGACAGGGCAACCCTACGAGCAGTACTTC.

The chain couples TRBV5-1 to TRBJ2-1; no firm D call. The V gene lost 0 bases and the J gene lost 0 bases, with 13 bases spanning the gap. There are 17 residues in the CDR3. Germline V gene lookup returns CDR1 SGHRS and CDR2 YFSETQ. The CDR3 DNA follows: TGCGCCAGCAGCTTGGGTTTGGTATCTAGCTCCTACAATGAGCAGTTCTTC. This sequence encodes CASSLGLVSSSYNEQFF. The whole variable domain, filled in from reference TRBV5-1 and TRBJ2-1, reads KAGVTQTPRYLIKTRGQQVTLSCSPISGHRSVSWYQQTPGQGLQFLFEYFSETQRNKGNFPGRFSGRQFSNSRSEMNVSTLELGDSALYLCASSLGLVSSSYNEQFFGPGTRLTVL.

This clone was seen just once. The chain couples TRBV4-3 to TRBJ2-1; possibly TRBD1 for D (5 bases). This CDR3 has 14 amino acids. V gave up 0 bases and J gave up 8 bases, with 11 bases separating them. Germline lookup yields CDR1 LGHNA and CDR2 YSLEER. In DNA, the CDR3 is TGCGCCAGCAGCCAAGACAGGGCCTCCGATGAGCAGTTCTTC. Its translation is CASSQDRASDEQFF.

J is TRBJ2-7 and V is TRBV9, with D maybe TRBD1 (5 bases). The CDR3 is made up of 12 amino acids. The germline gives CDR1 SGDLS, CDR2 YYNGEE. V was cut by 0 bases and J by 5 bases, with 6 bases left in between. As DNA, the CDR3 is TGTGCCAGCAGCGTAGGACAGAACGAGCAGTACTTC. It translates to CASSVGQNEQYF.

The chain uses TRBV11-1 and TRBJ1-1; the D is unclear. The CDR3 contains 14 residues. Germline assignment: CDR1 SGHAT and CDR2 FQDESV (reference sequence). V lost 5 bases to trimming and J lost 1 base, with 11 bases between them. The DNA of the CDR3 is TGTGCCAGCAGCCCCGGGAGGGAGAACACTGAAGCTTTCTTT. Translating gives CASSPGRENTEAFF.